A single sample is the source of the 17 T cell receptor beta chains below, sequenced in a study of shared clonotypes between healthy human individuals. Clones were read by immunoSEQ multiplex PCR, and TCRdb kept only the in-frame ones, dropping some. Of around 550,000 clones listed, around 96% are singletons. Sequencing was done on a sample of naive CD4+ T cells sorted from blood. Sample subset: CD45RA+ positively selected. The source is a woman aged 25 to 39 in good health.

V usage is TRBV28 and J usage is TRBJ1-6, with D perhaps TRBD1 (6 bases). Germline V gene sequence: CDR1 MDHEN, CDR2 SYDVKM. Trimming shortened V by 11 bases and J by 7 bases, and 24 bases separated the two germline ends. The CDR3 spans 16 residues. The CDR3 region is CASTGGGGTWNSPLHF. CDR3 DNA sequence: TGTGCCTCCACAGGAGGGGGGGGCACGTGGAATTCACCCCTCCACTTT.

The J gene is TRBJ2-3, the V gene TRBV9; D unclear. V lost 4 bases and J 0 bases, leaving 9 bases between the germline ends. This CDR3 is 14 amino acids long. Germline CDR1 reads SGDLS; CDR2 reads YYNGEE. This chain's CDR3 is CASSPRPSTDTQYF. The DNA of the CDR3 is TGTGCCAGCAGCCCGAGACCGAGCACAGATACGCAGTATTTT.

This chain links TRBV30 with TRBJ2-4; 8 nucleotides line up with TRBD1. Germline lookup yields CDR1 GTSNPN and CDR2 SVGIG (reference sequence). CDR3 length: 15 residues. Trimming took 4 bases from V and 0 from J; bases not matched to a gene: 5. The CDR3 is CAWKQGALAKNIQYF. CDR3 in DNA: TGTGCCTGGAAGCAGGGGGCCCTAGCCAAAAACATTCAGTACTTC.

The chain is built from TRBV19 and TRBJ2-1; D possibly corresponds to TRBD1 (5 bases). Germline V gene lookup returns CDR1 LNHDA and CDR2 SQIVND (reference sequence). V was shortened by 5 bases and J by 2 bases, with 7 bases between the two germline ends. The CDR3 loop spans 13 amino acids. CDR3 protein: CASSQGPYNEQFF. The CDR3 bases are TGTGCCAGTAGTCAGGGCCCCTACAATGAGCAGTTCTTC.

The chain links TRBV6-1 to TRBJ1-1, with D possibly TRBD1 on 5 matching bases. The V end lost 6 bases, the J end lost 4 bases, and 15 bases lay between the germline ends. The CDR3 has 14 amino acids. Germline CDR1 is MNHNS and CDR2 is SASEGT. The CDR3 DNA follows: TGTGCCAGCAGAGAGGACACCCTCCCCACTGAAGCTTTCTTT. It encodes CASREDTLPTEAFF.

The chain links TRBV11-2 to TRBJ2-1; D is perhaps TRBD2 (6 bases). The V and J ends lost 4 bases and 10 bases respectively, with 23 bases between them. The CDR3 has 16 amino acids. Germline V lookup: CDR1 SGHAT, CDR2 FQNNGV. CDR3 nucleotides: TGTGCCAGCAGCTCACTGACCGGGACTGACCCTAAGGAGCAGTTCTTC. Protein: CASSSLTGTDPKEQFF.

The CDR3 protein is CASSPRRFGSSYEQYF. The CDR3 nucleotides are TGTGCCAGCAGCCCCCGCAGATTTGGGAGCTCCTACGAGCAGTACTTC. The chain recombines TRBV7-2 with TRBJ2-7, with D perhaps matching TRBD2 (5 bases). Between the trimmed V and J ends, which lost 5 bases and 0 bases, there was a span of 17 bases. The CDR3 is 16 residues long. CDR1 and CDR2 from the germline V gene are SGHTA and FQGNSA. Combining the CDR3 with reference TRBV7-2 and TRBJ2-7 gives the whole variable domain GAGVSQSPSNKVTEKGKDVELRCDPISGHTALYWYRQSLGQGLEFLIYFQGNSAPDKSGLPSDRFSAERTGGSVSTLTIQRTQQEDSAVYLCASSPRRFGSSYEQYFGPGTRLTVT.

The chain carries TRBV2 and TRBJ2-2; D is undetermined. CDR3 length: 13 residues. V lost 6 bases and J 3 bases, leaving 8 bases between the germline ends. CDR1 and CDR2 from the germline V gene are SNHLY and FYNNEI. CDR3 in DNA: TGTGCCAGCAGGGGCCCCCACACCGGGGAGCTGTTTTTT. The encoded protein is CASRGPHTGELFF.

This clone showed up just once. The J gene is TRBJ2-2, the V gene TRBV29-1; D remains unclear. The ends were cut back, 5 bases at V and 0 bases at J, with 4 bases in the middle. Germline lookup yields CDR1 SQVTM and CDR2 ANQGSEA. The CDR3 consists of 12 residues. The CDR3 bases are TGCAGCGTTAGACCGAACACCGGGGAGCTGTTTTTT. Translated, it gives CSVRPNTGELFF.

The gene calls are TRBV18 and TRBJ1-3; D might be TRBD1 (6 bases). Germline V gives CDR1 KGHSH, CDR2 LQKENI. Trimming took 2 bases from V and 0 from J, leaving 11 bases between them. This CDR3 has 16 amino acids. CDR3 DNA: TGTGCCAGCTCACCAACGGGGGGCCTCTCTGGAAACACCATATATTTT. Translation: CASSPTGGLSGNTIYF.

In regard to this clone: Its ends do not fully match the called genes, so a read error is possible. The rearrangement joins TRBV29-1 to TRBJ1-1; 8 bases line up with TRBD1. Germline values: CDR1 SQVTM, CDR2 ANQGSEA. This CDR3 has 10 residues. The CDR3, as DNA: TGTAAGACAGGGGACACTGAAGCTTTCTTT. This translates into CKTGDTEAFF.

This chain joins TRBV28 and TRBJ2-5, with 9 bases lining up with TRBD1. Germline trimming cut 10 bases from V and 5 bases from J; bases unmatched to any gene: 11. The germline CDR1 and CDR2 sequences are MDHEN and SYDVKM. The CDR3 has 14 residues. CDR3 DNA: TGTGCCACCCAACAGGGGGCACCGGGGGAGACCCAGTACTTC. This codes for CATQQGAPGETQYF.

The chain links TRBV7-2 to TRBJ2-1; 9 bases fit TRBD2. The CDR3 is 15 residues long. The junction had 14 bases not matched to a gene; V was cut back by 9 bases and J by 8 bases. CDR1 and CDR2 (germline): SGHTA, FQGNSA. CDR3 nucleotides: TGTGCCAGAGTAAGAGGGGCTAGCGGGGCGGATGAGCAGTTCTTC. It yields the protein CARVRGASGADEQFF.

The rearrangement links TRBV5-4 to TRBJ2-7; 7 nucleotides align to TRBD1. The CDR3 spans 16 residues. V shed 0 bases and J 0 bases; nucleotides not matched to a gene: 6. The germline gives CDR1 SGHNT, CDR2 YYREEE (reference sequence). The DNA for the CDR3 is TGTGCCAGCAGCTTGGAGGGGGACAGAGGCTCCTACGAGCAGTACTTC. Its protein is CASSLEGDRGSYEQYF.

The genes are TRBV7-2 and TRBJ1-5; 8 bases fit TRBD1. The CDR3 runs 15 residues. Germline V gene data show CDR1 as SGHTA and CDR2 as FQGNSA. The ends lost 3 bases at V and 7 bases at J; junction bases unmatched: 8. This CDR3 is CASSLIGQGQQPQHF. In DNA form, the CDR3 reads TGTGCCAGCAGCTTGATAGGACAGGGCCAACAGCCCCAGCATTTT.

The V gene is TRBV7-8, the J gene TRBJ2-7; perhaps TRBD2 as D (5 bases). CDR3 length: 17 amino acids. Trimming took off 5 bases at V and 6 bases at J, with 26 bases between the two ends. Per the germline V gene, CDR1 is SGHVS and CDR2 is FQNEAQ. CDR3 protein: CASSHYGGISGIREQYF. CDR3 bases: TGTGCCAGCAGCCATTACGGAGGAATAAGTGGGATTCGCGAGCAGTACTTC.

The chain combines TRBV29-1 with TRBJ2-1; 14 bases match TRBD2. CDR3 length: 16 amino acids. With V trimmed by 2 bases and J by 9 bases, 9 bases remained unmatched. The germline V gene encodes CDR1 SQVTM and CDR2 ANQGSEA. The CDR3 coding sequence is TGCAGCGTTGAACAACGACTAGCGGGAGGGCGCGGTGAGCAGTTCTTC. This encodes CSVEQRLAGGRGEQFF.